Included here is one T cell receptor (beta chain) sequence, with context. Its specificity is unknown. This beta chain represents an off-target read in a library built for alpha chains; its size is of limited meaning. Indicated time point: sample taken at primary tumor resection. Samples came from roughly 72 TRACERx patients with untreated early-stage lung cancer. TCRs were sequenced from unsorted whole RNA of tumor, nontumor lung or PBMC. The germline CDR1 and CDR2 sequences are SNHLY and FYNNEI. The CDR3 spans 14 residues. The V and J ends lost 7 bases and 6 bases, in that order; junction bases with no gene match: 10. The data originate from a study of spatial heterogeneity in lung cancer. Every individual TCR cDNA molecule carried its own unique molecular identifier, which allowed correction of PCR and sequencing errors. TCRdb re-analysed the 5' RACE reads in MiXCR, keeping a single row per CDR3 protein. This table holds about 18,000 distinct CDR3 sequences, roughly 9% found once.

Study results and limitations: It was found that expanded intratumoral alpha and beta TCR counts tracked tumor mutation counts. Alpha chains reached an estimated coverage of about 7% of tumor T cells, and beta chains roughly 13%.

The sample consisted of lung tumor tissue, taken at surgery. The receptor's source is a female donor with early-stage non-small cell lung cancer. The V call is TRBV2, the J call TRBJ2-3, with TRBD2 identical over 7 bases. This CDR3 reads CASTGRGFADTQYF. In DNA form, the CDR3 reads TGTGCCAGCACAGGGCGGGGGTTTGCGGATACGCAGTATTTT.